These 20 T cell receptor beta chains originate from one sample sequenced in a study of blood T cell repertoires in COVID-19 (dated by TCRdb to 2018 to 2021). The receptor library was made with the immunoSEQ multiplex PCR assay. TCRdb carries this immuneACCESS record with in-frame sequences only. Its versions omit some clonotypes, under half of them owing to an unresolved V gene in the studies checked, with the rest unexplained. The sample table records around 130,000 clones; about four fifths of these occur just once. 16% of the sample is in the top ten clones. Specimen: peripheral blood. Receptors were obtained from a man aged 55 to 70 with active or convalescent COVID-19.

The chain joins TRBV2 to TRBJ1-6, with no clear D. V lost 4 bases, J lost 7 bases, and 8 bases lay in between. The CDR3 is 13 residues long. CDR1 and CDR2 from the germline V gene are SNHLY and FYNNEI. In nucleotides, the CDR3 is TGTGCCAGCAGTGGCGACGGGAATTCACCCCTCCACTTT. Protein sequence: CASSGDGNSPLHF.

V gene TRBV27 combines with J gene TRBJ1-5; 8 nucleotides match TRBD1. The CDR3 is 13 residues long. Looked up from germline, CDR1 is MNHEY and CDR2 is SMNVEV (reference sequence). The trim removed 10 bases at V and 7 bases at J, leaving 9 bases unmatched. The CDR3 DNA reads as TGTGCCACCCCAGACAGGGGCGTGCAGCCCCAGCATTTT. Translated, it gives CATPDRGVQPQHF.

The chain is built from TRBV28 and TRBJ1-5; D perhaps matches TRBD1 (5 bases). Trimming took 1 base from V and 5 from J, leaving 12 bases between them. Germline CDR1 reads MDHEN; CDR2 reads SYDVKM. This CDR3 region has 15 residues. The CDR3 reads CASSLLEGRDQPQHF. For the CDR3, the DNA is TGTGCCAGCAGTTTATTGGAGGGCAGGGATCAGCCCCAGCATTTT.

V gene TRBV18 combines with J gene TRBJ2-4; maybe TRBD1 (8 bases). CDR1 is KGHSH, CDR2 LQKENI, per germline. V lost 8 bases and J 4 bases, leaving 12 bases between the germline ends. The length of the CDR3 is 13 residues. CDR3 DNA sequence: TGTGCCAGCGGGGGGGACAGGAAAAACATTCAGTACTTC. It codes for CASGGDRKNIQYF.

The chain links TRBV6-2 or TRBV6-3 to TRBJ2-1; no firm D call. V shed 4 bases and J shed 8 bases, with 9 bases lying between them. The V gene's germline CDR1 is MNHEY and CDR2 SVGEGT. The CDR3 totals 12 residues. The CDR3 here is CASSSTFDEQFF. For the CDR3, the DNA is TGTGCCAGCAGTTCTACTTTTGATGAGCAGTTCTTC.

This clone appeared a few times. CDR3 in DNA: TGCGCCAGCAGCCAAGAAGTTCTGGGCTCCACAGATACGCAGTATTTT. It is translated as CASSQEVLGSTDTQYF. The chain carries TRBV4-3 and TRBJ2-3; D not resolved. The ends were cut back, 0 bases at V and 2 bases at J, with 12 bases in the middle. The CDR3 length is 16 residues. From germline, CDR1 is LGHNA and CDR2 YSLEER.

This chain uses TRBV4-2 with TRBJ2-5, with a possible D match to TRBD1 (6 bases). In germline, CDR1 is LGHNA, CDR2 YNFKEQ. The CDR3 loop spans 18 amino acids. V lost 4 bases and J 4 bases, leaving 25 bases between the germline ends. The DNA of the CDR3 is TGTGCCAGCAGCCTACAGGGACCAAGGTCAAATATTGGAGAGACCCAGTACTTC. Residues: CASSLQGPRSNIGETQYF.

The chain employs TRBV5-1 and TRBJ2-7; the match to TRBD2 covers 8 bases. The germline V gene encodes CDR1 SGHRS and CDR2 YFSETQ. Unmatched junction bases numbered 11, after V lost 0 bases and J lost 3 bases. The CDR3 contains 17 residues. The CDR3 region is CASSLGTSGPRGYEQYF. In DNA form, the CDR3 reads TGCGCCAGCAGCTTGGGAACTAGCGGCCCGAGGGGCTACGAGCAGTACTTC. Filled out from reference TRBV5-1 and TRBJ2-7, the complete variable domain reads KAGVTQTPRYLIKTRGQQVTLSCSPISGHRSVSWYQQTPGQGLQFLFEYFSETQRNKGNFPGRFSGRQFSNSRSEMNVSTLELGDSALYLCASSLGTSGPRGYEQYFGPGTRLTVT.

The chain joins TRBV6-4 to TRBJ2-7; perhaps TRBD1 as D (6 bases). With 6 bases removed from V and 1 base from J, the gap between germline ends came to 13 bases. Germline assignment: CDR1 MRHNA and CDR2 SNTAGT. The CDR3 loop spans 14 amino acids. CDR3 protein: CASSPATGSYEQYF. As DNA, the CDR3 is TGTGCCAGCAGCCCCGCGACAGGATCCTACGAGCAGTACTTC.

The gene calls are TRBV9 and TRBJ2-1; 11 bases fit TRBD2. The V segment lost 3 bases and the J segment 7 bases; nucleotides outside the gene matches: 9. Germline V gene sequence: CDR1 SGDLS, CDR2 YYNGEE. CDR3 length: 16 residues. The DNA for the CDR3 is TGTGCCAGCAGCGCACTTACTAGCGGGAGTAGGAATGAGCAGTTCTTC. This codes for CASSALTSGSRNEQFF.

The rearrangement joins TRBV19 to TRBJ1-5; D uncertain. CDR3 length: 17 amino acids. Between the trimmed V and J ends, which lost 0 bases and 3 bases, there was a span of 15 bases. Looked up from germline, CDR1 is LNHDA and CDR2 is SQIVND (reference sequence). CDR3 loop: CASSIDRREWNNQPQHF. The CDR3 region has the DNA TGTGCCAGTAGTATAGATCGGAGGGAATGGAACAATCAGCCCCAGCATTTT.

V gene TRBV6-1 combines with J gene TRBJ2-1; tentatively, D is TRBD2 (5 bases). Trimming removed 8 bases at V and 9 bases at J, with 17 bases between. This CDR3 spans 13 amino acids. Germline CDR1 and CDR2: MNHNS and SASEGT. This chain's CDR3 is CASLLASRSEQFF. The CDR3 DNA reads TGTGCCAGCCTTCTGGCTAGCCGCAGTGAGCAGTTCTTC.

This clone was seen just once. The chain is built from TRBV11-2 and TRBJ2-1, with 11 bases fitting TRBD1. Trimming at V came to 2 bases and at J to 6 bases, leaving 6 bases not matched to a gene. CDR1 is SGHAT, CDR2 FQNNGV, per germline. There are 16 residues in the CDR3. DNA of the CDR3: TGTGCCAGCAGCTTAAATCGTGGACAGGGGGCCAATGAGCAGTTCTTC. Protein: CASSLNRGQGANEQFF.

This rearrangement joins TRBV28 to TRBJ2-2; 9 nucleotides agree with TRBD1. This CDR3 contains 16 residues. From germline, CDR1 is MDHEN and CDR2 SYDVKM. The J segment lost 5 bases and the V segment lost 4 bases, leaving 8 bases of the junction unmatched. Here the CDR3 DNA reads TGTGCCAGCAGTTACGGGACAGGGTTTTTTACCGGGGAGCTGTTTTTT. This translates into CASSYGTGFFTGELFF.

This clone was detected only once. V and J are TRBV4-3 and TRBJ1-2; 9 positions match TRBD1. CDR1 is LGHNA and CDR2 is YSLEER in the germline V gene. CDR3 length equals 17 residues. The J segment lost 5 bases and the V segment lost 1 base, leaving 11 bases of the junction unmatched. The CDR3, as DNA: TGCGCCAGCAGCCAAGCCTCGATGGCCGGGACAGGGTATGGCTACACCTTC. Translating it yields CASSQASMAGTGYGYTF.

In its sample, this clone was seen a few times. The chain has TRBV2 and TRBJ1-1; D perhaps matches TRBD1 (5 bases). Trimming removed 6 bases at V and 2 bases at J, with 13 bases between. The CDR3 has 14 residues. Germline CDR1 and CDR2: SNHLY and FYNNEI. For the CDR3, the DNA is TGTGCCAGCAGCAAGGGGAAGGGCAACACTGAAGCTTTCTTT. Its protein is CASSKGKGNTEAFF.

J is TRBJ2-7 and V is TRBV27; weak D call: TRBD1 (5 bases). The CDR3 has 13 amino acids. The germline gives CDR1 MNHEY, CDR2 SMNVEV (reference sequence). Trimming removed 3 bases from V and 0 bases from J, with 6 bases in between. The CDR3 DNA reads TGTGCCAGCAGTTTTCAGGGCTCCTACGAGCAGTACTTC. Protein product: CASSFQGSYEQYF.

The chain couples TRBV19 to TRBJ2-1; TRBD2 matches 11 bases. Germline assignment: CDR1 LNHDA and CDR2 SQIVND (reference sequence). With 5 bases clipped from V and 2 bases from J, the junction kept 2 bases outside the gene matches. The CDR3 is made up of 15 amino acids. CDR3 nucleotide sequence: TGTGCCAGTAGTGCGACTAGCGGGACCTACAATGAGCAGTTCTTC. It specifies CASSATSGTYNEQFF.

V gene TRBV5-1 combines with J gene TRBJ2-5; a possible D gene is TRBD1 (5 bases). The CDR3 contains 16 residues. The V end was cut by 4 bases, the J end by 2 bases, with 18 bases between. Germline lookup yields CDR1 SGHRS and CDR2 YFSETQ. The CDR3 nucleotides are TGCGCCAGCAGCCCGTCAAGGACAAGGACACAAGAGACCCAGTACTTC. It translates to CASSPSRTRTQETQYF.

The CDR3 DNA reads TGTGCCAGCAGTAACGACAGGTCCCGCACAGATACGCAGTATTTT. This codes for CASSNDRSRTDTQYF. The V gene is TRBV6-5, the J gene TRBJ2-3; the D gene is possibly TRBD1 (6 bases). This CDR3 region has 15 residues. CDR1 and CDR2 (germline): MNHEY, SVGAGI. V shed 5 bases and J shed 1 base, with 13 bases lying between them.